Listed here is a single TCR beta chain. Its target is unknown. This CDR3 spans 14 amino acids. Germline CDR1 reads SEHNR; CDR2 reads FQNEAQ (reference sequence). Trimming removed 1 base from V and 7 bases from J, with 11 bases in between. The data were taken from a study of cytomegalovirus exposure and HLA in healthy donors. Study information: A later analysis reported the same platform for the roughly 120 validation repertoires and the roughly 650 first-cohort repertoires.

Clones were sequenced by immunoSEQ multiplex PCR, and TCRdb holds only the in-frame ones, with some missing. Among 150,000 to 200,000 clones listed, 89% were seen once. Study-wide results and caveats: The authors listed 150 or so TCR beta chains as cytomegalovirus-associated. Through in vitro validation, three CMV-associated chains were shown to be specific for CMV antigens. Rare sequences made up most TCRs, while some public TCRs were found in many donors.

The material sequenced was PBMCs. This TCR derives from a man in his late teens or twenties in good health and CMV-seropositive. The chain joins TRBV7-9 to TRBJ1-3, with D possibly being TRBD1 (5 bases). The CDR3 reads CASSLGGQGNTIYF. Written as DNA, the CDR3 is TGTGCCAGCAGCTTAGGAGGTCAGGGCAACACCATATATTTT. The full variable domain, in which reference TRBV7-9 and TRBJ1-3 provide the parts outside the CDR3, is DTGVSQNPRHKITKRGQNVTFRCDPISEHNRLYWYRQTLGQGPEFLTYFQNEAQLEKSRLLSDRFSAERPKGSFSTLEIQRTEQGDSAMYLCASSLGGQGNTIYFGEGSWLTVV.